The rows below give T cell receptor beta chains drawn from one sample of a study of spatial heterogeneity in lung cancer. One entry per CDR3 protein results from TCRdb running MiXCR on the 5' RACE reads. The table includes around 26,000 distinct CDR3 sequences, under 9% detected once. Sequencing was performed on lung tumor tissue, taken at surgery. Receptor source: a male donor with early-stage non-small cell lung cancer. The CDR3 runs from the conserved cysteine through the conserved F or W. A D gene is named only where the DNA matches it firmly. A clone size is listed for some rows: how often the clone was seen (once, few, many), or a class if it is expanded.

16	TRBV4-2	TRBJ2-3	TRBD1	few	CASSQDDRGYTDTQYF	TGTGCCAGCAGCCAAGACGACAGGGGGTACACAGATACGCAGTATTTT
13	TRBV7-9	TRBJ1-1	-	many	CASPQGDGTEAFF	TGTGCCAGCCCACAGGGAGATGGGACTGAAGCTTTCTTT
16	TRBV7-2	TRBJ2-1	-	many	CASSVNPGRFRDEQFF	TGTGCCAGCAGCGTCAATCCTGGCCGGTTCAGGGATGAGCAGTTCTTC
13	TRBV7-3	TRBJ2-7	TRBD2	many	CASSPAGLYEQYF	TGTGCCAGCAGCCCAGCGGGACTGTACGAGCAGTACTTC
14	TRBV9	TRBJ1-2	-	many	CASSVARANYGYTF	TGTGCCAGCAGCGTAGCCAGGGCCAACTATGGCTACACCTTC
17	TRBV29-1	TRBJ2-6	-	many	CSVVWAGDYSGANVLTF	TGCAGCGTTGTTTGGGCAGGGGACTACTCTGGGGCCAACGTCCTGACTTTC
14	TRBV5-1	TRBJ2-5	-	-	CASSAPPGEETQYF	TGCGCCAGCAGCGCCCCCCCAGGGGAAGAGACCCAGTACTTC
14	TRBV7-9	TRBJ1-1	-	many	CASSLTHRDTEAFF	TGTGCCAGCAGCTTAACTCACAGGGATACTGAAGCTTTCTTT
14	TRBV10-3	TRBJ2-3	TRBD2	-	CAISEAGGPDTQYF	TGTGCCATCAGTGAAGCGGGAGGGCCAGATACGCAGTATTTT
13	TRBV5-1	TRBJ2-1	-	-	CASSRIGSDEQFF	TGCGCCAGCAGCCGGATAGGATCAGATGAGCAGTTCTTC
13	TRBV10-3	TRBJ1-5	-	many	CAISWGSGQPQHF	TGTGCCATCAGCTGGGGATCTGGTCAGCCCCAGCATTTT
14	TRBV7-9	TRBJ1-4	-	many	CASTVGGGDEKLFF	TGTGCCAGCACCGTAGGGGGAGGGGATGAAAAACTGTTTTTT
16	TRBV7-2	TRBJ2-1	-	few	CASSLESPAGYHEQFF	TGTGCCAGCAGCTTAGAATCCCCCGCTGGGTATCACGAGCAGTTCTTC
15	TRBV2	TRBJ1-6	-	many	CASRPQGSYNSPLHF	TGTGCCAGCAGACCGCAAGGCTCCTATAATTCACCCCTCCACTTT
14	TRBV28	TRBJ2-5	-	-	CASSRVGRRETQYF	TGTGCCAGCAGTCGCGTCGGACGACGGGAGACCCAGTACTTC
15	TRBV7-2	TRBJ1-5	-	-	CASSLAGRGNQPQHF	TGTGCCAGCAGCTTGGCGGGCAGGGGCAATCAGCCCCAGCATTTT
13	TRBV6-5	TRBJ2-1	TRBD2	many	CASSYRLAGKQFF	TGTGCCAGCAGTTACCGGCTAGCGGGGAAGCAGTTCTTC
12	TRBV12-3/TRBV12-4	TRBJ2-1	-	few	CASSPTANEQFF	TGTGCCAGCAGTCCGACAGCCAATGAGCAGTTCTTC
14	TRBV24-1	TRBJ2-1	TRBD1	many	CATSDGTGDNEQFF	TGTGCCACCAGTGACGGGACAGGGGACAATGAGCAGTTCTTC
15	TRBV19	TRBJ2-4	TRBD2	many	CASSLGLAVFYIQYF	TGTGCCAGTAGCCTGGGACTAGCGGTCTTCTACATTCAGTACTTC
15	TRBV7-9	TRBJ1-3	-	many	CASRPGIVAGNTIYF	TGTGCCAGCAGACCAGGGATAGTCGCTGGAAACACCATATATTTT
13	TRBV28	TRBJ2-5	-	few	CASSRDDQETQYF	TGTGCCAGCAGCCGTGACGACCAAGAGACCCAGTACTTC
13	TRBV7-3	TRBJ1-1	-	medium-sized	CASSLKGGTEAFF	TGTGCCAGCAGCTTAAAAGGGGGCACTGAAGCTTTCTTT
14	TRBV5-1	TRBJ2-7	-	few	CASSILEKSYEQYF	TGCGCCAGCAGCATCTTGGAGAAGTCCTACGAGCAGTACTTC
10	TRBV20-1	TRBJ2-5	-	-	CSAREETQYF	TGCAGTGCTAGGGAGGAGACCCAGTACTTC
15	TRBV7-9	TRBJ2-1	-	-	CASTLGSLAYNEQFF	TGTGCCAGCACCCTGGGCTCTTTGGCCTACAATGAGCAGTTCTTC
13	TRBV24-1	TRBJ2-3	-	-	CATSSPGTDTQYF	TGTGCCACCAGTTCCCCCGGCACAGATACGCAGTATTTT
12	TRBV10-3	TRBJ2-3	TRBD1	-	CAISRDSQAQYF	TGTGCCATCAGTCGGGACAGCCAAGCGCAGTATTTT
16	TRBV28	TRBJ2-5	TRBD2	many	CASLGLAGGWAETQYF	TGTGCCAGCCTTGGACTAGCGGGAGGTTGGGCGGAGACCCAGTACTTC